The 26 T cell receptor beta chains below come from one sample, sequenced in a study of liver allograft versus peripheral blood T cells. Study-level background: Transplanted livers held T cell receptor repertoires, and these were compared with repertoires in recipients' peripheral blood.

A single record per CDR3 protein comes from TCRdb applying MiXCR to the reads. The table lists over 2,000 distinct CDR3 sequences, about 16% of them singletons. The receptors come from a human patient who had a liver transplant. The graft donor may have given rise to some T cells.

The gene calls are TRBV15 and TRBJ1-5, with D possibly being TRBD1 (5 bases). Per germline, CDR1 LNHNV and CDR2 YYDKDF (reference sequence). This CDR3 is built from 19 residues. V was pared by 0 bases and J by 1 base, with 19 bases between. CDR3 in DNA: TGTGCCACCAGCAGAGACGACTACGGGAGGACAAAGAGCAATCAGCCCCAGCATTTT. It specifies CATSRDDYGRTKSNQPQHF.

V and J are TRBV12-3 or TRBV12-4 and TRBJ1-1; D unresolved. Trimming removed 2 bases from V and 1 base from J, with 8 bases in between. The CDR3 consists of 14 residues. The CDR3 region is CASSLYRENTEAFF. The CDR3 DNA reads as TGTGCCAGCAGTTTATATAGAGAGAACACTGAAGCTTTCTTT.

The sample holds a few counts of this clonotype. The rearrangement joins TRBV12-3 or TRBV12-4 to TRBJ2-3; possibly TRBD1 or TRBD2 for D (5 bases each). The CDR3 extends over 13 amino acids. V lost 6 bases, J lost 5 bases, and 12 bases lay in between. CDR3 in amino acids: CASRPSGRDTQYF. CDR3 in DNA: TGTGCCAGCAGGCCCTCAGGGAGAGATACGCAGTATTTT.

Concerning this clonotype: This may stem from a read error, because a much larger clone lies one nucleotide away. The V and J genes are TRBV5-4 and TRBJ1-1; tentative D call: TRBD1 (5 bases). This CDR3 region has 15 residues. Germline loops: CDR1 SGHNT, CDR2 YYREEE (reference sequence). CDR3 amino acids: CTSSLRDLGGTEAFF. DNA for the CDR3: TGTACCAGCAGCTTAAGGGACCTGGGTGGCACTGAAGCTTTCTTT. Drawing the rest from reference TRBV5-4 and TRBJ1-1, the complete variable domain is ETGVTQSPTHLIKTRGQQVTLRCSSQSGHNTVSWYQQALGQGPQFIFQYYREEENGRGNFPPRFSGLQFPNYSSELNVNALELDDSALYLCTSSLRDLGGTEAFFGQGTRLTVV.

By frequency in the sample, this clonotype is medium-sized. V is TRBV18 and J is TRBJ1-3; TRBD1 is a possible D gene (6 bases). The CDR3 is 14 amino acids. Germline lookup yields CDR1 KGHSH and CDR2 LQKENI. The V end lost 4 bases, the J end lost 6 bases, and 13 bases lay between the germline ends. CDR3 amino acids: CASSRRQDKNTIYF. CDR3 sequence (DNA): TGTGCCAGCTCACGCCGACAGGACAAAAACACCATATATTTT.

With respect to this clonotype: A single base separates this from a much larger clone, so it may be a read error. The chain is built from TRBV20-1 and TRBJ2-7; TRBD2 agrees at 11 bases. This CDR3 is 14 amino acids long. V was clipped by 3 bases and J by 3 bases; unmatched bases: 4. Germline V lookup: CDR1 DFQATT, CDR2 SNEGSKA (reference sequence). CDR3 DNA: TGCAGTGCTAGCGCTAGCGGGGGGAACTACGAGCAGTACGTC. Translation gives CSASASGGNYEQYV.

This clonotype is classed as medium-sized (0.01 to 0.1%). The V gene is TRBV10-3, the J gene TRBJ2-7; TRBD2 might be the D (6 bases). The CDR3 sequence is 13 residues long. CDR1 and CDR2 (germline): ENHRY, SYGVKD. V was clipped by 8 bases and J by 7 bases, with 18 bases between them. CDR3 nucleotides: TGTGCCATCCTCGGGACCCTTGGGGGGGAGCAGTACTTC. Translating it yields CAILGTLGGEQYF.

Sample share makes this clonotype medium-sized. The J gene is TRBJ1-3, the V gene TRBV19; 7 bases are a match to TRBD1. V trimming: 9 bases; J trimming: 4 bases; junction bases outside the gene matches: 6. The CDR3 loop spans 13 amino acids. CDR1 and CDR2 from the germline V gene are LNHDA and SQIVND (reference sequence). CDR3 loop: CASRGTVGNTIYF. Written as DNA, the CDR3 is TGTGCCAGCCGGGGGACAGTAGGAAACACCATATATTTT. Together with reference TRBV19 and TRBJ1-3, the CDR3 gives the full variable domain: DGGITQSPKYLFRKEGQNVTLSCEQNLNHDAMYWYRQDPGQGLRLIYYSQIVNDFQKGDIAEGYSVSREKKESFPLTVTSAQKNPTAFYLCASRGTVGNTIYFGEGSWLTVV.

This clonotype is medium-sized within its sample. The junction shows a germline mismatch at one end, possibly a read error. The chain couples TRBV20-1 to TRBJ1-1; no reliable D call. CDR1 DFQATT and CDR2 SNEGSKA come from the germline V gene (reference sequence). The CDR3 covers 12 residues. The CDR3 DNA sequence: TGCAGCGCTAGCGACGGGAACACTGAAGCTTTCTTT. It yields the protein CSASDGNTEAFF.

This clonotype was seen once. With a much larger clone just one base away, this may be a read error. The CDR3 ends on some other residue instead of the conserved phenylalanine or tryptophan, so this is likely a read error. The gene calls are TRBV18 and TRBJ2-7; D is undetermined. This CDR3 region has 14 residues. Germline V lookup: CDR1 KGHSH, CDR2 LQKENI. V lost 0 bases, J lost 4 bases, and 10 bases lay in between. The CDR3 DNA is TGTGCCAGCTCACCACCGAGTCTGCCATACGAGCAGTACCTC. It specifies CASSPPSLPYEQYL.

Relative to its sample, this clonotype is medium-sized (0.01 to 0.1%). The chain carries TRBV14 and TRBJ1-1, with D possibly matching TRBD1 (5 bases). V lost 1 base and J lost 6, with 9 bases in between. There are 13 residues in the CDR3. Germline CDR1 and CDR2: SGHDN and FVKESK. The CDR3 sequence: CASSQGMGPEAFF. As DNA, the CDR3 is TGTGCCAGCAGCCAAGGTATGGGACCTGAAGCTTTCTTT.

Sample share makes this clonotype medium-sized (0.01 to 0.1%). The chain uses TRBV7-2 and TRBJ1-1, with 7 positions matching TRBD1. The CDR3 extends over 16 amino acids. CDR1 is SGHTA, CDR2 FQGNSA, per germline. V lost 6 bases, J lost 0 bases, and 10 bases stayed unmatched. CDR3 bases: TGTGCCAGCAGTTCAAAGTCAGGGGGTTTGAACACTGAAGCTTTCTTT. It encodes CASSSKSGGLNTEAFF.

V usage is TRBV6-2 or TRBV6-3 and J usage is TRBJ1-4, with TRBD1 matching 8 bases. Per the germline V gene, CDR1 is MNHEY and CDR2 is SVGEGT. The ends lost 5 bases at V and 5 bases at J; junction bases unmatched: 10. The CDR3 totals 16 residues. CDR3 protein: CASSAYRGTPNEKLFF. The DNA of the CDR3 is TGTGCCAGCAGTGCCTACAGGGGGACGCCGAATGAAAAACTGTTTTTT.

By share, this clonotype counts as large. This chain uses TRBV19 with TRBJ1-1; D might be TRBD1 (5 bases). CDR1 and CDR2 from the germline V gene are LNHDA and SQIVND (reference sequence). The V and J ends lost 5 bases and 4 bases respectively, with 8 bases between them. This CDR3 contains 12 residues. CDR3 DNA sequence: TGTGCCAGTAGTCCTCAGGGCACTGAAGCTTTCTTT. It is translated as CASSPQGTEAFF.

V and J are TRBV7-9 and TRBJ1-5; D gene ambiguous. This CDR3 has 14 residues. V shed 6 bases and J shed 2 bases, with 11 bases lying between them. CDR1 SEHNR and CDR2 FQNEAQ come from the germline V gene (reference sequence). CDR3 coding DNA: TGTGCCAGCAGTCCCGACTGGGGCAATCAGCCCCAGCATTTT. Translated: CASSPDWGNQPQHF.

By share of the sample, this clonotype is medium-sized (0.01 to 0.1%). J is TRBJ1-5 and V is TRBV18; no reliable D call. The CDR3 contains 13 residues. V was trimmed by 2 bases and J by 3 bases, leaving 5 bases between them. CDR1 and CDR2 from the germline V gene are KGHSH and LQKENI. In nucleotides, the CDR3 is TGTGCCAGCTCACCAGAGAACAATCAGCCCCAGCATTTT. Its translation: CASSPENNQPQHF.

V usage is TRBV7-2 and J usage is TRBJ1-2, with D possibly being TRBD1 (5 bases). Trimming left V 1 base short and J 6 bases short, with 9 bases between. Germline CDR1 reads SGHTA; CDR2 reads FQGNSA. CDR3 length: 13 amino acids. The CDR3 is CASSLGDFHGYTF. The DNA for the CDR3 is TGTGCCAGCAGCTTAGGGGACTTCCATGGCTACACCTTC.

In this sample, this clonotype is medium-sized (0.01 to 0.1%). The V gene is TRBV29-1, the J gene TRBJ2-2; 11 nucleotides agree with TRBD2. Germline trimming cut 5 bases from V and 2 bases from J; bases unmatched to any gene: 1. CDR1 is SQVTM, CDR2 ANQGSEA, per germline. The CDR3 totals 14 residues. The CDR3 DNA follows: TGCAGCGTTACTAGCGGGAGCAACACCGGGGAGCTGTTTTTT. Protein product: CSVTSGSNTGELFF.

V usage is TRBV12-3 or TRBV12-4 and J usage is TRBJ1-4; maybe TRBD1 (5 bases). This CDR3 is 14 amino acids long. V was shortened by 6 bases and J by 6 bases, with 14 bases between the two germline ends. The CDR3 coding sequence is TGTGCCAGCAGCCCGGGGGGGGGAGATGAAAAACTGTTTTTT. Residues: CASSPGGGDEKLFF.

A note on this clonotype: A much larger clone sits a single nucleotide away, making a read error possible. The CDR3 nucleotides are TGTGCCAGTAGTCTAGCGGCCAGCTCTGGAAACACCATATATTTT. Protein product: CASSLAASSGNTIYF. The V call is TRBV19, the J call TRBJ1-3; D remains unclear. The CDR3 has 15 amino acids. V was shortened by 5 bases and J by 0 bases, with 11 bases between the two germline ends. Germline lookup yields CDR1 LNHDA and CDR2 SQIVND (reference sequence).

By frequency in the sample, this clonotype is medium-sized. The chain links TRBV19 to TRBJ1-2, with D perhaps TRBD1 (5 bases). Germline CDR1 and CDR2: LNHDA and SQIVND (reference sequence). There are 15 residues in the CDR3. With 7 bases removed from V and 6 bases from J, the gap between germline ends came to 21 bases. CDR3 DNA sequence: TGTGCCAGTACCTATTATGGGGGGGTTTTCGATGGCTACACCTTC. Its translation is CASTYYGGVFDGYTF.

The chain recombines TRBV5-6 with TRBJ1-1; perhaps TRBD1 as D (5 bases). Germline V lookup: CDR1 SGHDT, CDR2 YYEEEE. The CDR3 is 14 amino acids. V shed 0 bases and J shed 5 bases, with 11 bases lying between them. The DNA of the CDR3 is TGTGCCAGCAGCTTGGGGCAGGGTGTTACTGAAGCTTTCTTT. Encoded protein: CASSLGQGVTEAFF. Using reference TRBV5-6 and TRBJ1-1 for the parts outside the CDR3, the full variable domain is DAGVTQSPTHLIKTRGQQVTLRCSPKSGHDTVSWYQQALGQGPQFIFQYYEEEERQRGNFPDRFSGHQFPNYSSELNVNALLLGDSALYLCASSLGQGVTEAFFGQGTRLTVV.

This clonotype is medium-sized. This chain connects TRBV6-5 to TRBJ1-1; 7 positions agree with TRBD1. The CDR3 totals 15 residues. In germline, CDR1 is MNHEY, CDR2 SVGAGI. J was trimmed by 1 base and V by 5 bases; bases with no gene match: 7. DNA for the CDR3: TGTGCCAGCAGTCGAACAGGGGATGGGAACACTGAAGCTTTCTTT. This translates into CASSRTGDGNTEAFF.

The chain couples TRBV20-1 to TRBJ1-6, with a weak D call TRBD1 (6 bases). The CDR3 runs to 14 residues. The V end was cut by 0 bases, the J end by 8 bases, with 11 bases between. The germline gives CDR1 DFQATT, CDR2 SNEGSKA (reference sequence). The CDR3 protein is CSARDKAGDSPLHF. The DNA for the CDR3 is TGCAGTGCTAGAGATAAGGCAGGGGATTCACCCCTCCACTTT.

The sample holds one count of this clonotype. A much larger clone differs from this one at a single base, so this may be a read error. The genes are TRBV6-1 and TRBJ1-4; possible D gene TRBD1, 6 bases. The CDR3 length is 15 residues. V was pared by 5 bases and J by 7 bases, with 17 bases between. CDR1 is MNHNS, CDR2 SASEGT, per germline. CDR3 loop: CASSYRRGITEKLFF. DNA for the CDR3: TGTGCCAGCAGTTACCGGAGGGGGATTACTGAAAAACTGTTTTTT.

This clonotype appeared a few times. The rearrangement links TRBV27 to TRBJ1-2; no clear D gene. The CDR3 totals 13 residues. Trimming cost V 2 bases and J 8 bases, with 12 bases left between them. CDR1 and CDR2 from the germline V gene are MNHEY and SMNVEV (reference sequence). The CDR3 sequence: CASSLGNRGGYTF. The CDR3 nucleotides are TGTGCCAGCAGTTTAGGGAACCGCGGGGGCTACACCTTC.